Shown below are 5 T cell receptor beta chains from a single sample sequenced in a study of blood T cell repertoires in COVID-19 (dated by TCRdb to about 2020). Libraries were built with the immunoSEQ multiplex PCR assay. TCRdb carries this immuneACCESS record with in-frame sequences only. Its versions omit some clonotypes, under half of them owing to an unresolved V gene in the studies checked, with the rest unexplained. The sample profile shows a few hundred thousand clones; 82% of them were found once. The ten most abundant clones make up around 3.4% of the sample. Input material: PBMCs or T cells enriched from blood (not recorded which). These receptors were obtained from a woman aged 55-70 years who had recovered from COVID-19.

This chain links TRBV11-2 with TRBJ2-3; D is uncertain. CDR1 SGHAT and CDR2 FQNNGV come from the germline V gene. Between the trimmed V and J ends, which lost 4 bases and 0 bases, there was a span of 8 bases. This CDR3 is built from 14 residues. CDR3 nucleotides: TGTGCCAGCAGCTCACTTATGAGCACAGATACGCAGTATTTT. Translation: CASSSLMSTDTQYF.

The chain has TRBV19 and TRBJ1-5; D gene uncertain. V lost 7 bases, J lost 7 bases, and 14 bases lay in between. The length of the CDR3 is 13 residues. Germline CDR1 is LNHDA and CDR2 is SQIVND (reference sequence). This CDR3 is CASNTNTGQPQHF. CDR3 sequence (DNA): TGTGCCAGTAACACCAATACGGGGCAGCCCCAGCATTTT. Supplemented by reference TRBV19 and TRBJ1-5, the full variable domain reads DGGITQSPKYLFRKEGQNVTLSCEQNLNHDAMYWYRQDPGQGLRLIYYSQIVNDFQKGDIAEGYSVSREKKESFPLTVTSAQKNPTAFYLCASNTNTGQPQHFGDGTRLSIL.

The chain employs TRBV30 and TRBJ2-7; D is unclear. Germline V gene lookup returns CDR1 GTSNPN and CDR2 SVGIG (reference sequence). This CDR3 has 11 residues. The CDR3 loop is CWAVSSYEQYF. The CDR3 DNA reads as TGTTGGGCAGTCAGCTCCTACGAGCAGTACTTC.

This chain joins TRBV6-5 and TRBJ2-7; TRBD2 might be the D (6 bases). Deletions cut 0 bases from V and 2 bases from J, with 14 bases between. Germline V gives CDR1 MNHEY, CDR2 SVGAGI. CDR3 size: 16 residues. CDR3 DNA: TGTGCCAGCAGTTACTCTAGCGGACCCCGAACCTACGAGCAGTACTTC. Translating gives CASSYSSGPRTYEQYF.

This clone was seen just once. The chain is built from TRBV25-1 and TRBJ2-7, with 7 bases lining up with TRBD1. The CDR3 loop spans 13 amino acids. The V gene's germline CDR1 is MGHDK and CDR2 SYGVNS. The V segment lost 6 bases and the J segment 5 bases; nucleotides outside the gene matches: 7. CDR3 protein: CASRSTGFNEQYF. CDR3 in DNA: TGTGCCAGCAGGTCGACAGGGTTTAACGAGCAGTACTTC.